The clone carrying this T cell receptor beta chain was seen a few times. Its target is unknown. TCRdb recomputed calls from the 5' RACE reads with MiXCR, one row per CDR3 protein. The sample has a few hundred thousand distinct CDR3 sequences, roughly a quarter seen once. V was pared by 4 bases and J by 0 bases, with 8 bases between. The germline gives CDR1 DFQATT, CDR2 SNEGSKA (reference sequence). This CDR3 is built from 13 residues. These data originate in a study of CD8 T cells in ankylosing spondylitis. Study-wide results and limits: About eight highly homologous variants made up a TCR beta motif that seemed to typify ankylosing spondylitis blood.

This clonotype originated in a male donor with ankylosing spondylitis or in good health (not recorded which). The chain carries TRBV20-1 and TRBJ2-3; TRBD2 might be the D (6 bases). Sequenced sample: blood, either unsorted or a sorted T cell fraction (not recorded which). The DNA of the CDR3 is TGCAGTGCTAAAAGCGGGAGCACAGATACGCAGTATTTT. This gives the protein CSAKSGSTDTQYF.